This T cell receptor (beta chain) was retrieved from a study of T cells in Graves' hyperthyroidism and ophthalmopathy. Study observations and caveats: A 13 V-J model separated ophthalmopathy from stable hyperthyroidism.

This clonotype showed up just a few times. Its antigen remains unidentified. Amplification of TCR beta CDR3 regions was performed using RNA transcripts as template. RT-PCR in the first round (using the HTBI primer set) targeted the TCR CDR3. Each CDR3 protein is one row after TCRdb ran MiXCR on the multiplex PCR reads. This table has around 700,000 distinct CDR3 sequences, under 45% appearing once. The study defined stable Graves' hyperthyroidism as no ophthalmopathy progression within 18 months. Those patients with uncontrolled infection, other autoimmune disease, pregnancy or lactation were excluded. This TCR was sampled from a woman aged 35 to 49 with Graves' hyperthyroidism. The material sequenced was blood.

CDR3 nucleotide sequence: TGTGCCAGTATCGCAGGACGAGGGGAAAAACTGTTTTTT. Translation gives CASIAGRGEKLFF. The chain recombines TRBV19 with TRBJ1-4; no reliable D call. Germline-derived CDR1 and CDR2 are LNHDA and SQIVND (reference sequence). The CDR3 spans 13 residues. V lost 7 bases and J 8 bases, leaving 14 bases between the germline ends. The full variable domain, with the rest looked up from reference TRBV19 and TRBJ1-4, is DGGITQSPKYLFRKEGQNVTLSCEQNLNHDAMYWYRQDPGQGLRLIYYSQIVNDFQKGDIAEGYSVSREKKESFPLTVTSAQKNPTAFYLCASIAGRGEKLFFGSGTQLSVL.